The 24 T cell receptor beta chains below all came from one sample that was sequenced in a study of T cell responses to AZD1222 COVID-19 vaccine. Clones were sequenced by immunoSEQ multiplex PCR, and TCRdb holds only the in-frame ones, with some missing. Seen here are 85,000 to 130,000 clones, roughly 89% observed once, and the top ten hold under 4%. The sample here was peripheral blood, taken on day 0 of AZD1222 vaccination. These receptors all stem from an adult in good health.

This rearrangement joins TRBV29-1 to TRBJ2-6, with D perhaps TRBD2 (6 bases). Germline CDR1 is SQVTM and CDR2 is ANQGSEA. CDR3 length: 16 amino acids. V was clipped by 4 bases and J by 0 bases, with 13 bases between them. The CDR3 DNA reads TGCAGCGTTGGGGAGGCCCGACGCTCTGGGGCCAACGTCCTGACTTTC. Translated, it gives CSVGEARRSGANVLTF.

This chain connects TRBV6-2 or TRBV6-3 to TRBJ2-7, with a possible D match to TRBD2 (6 bases). V lost 5 bases and J lost 0, with 8 bases in between. Germline values: CDR1 MNHEY, CDR2 SVGEGT. The CDR3 is 13 residues long. CDR3 sequence: CASSRGASYEQYF. The CDR3 region has the DNA TGTGCCAGCAGTCGCGGGGCCTCCTACGAGCAGTACTTC.

J is TRBJ1-2 and V is TRBV6-5; 7 positions match TRBD1. The CDR3 extends over 12 amino acids. CDR1 is MNHEY and CDR2 is SVGAGI in the germline V gene. V lost 6 bases to trimming and J lost 7 bases; unmatched junction nucleotides: 5. The CDR3 DNA sequence: TGTGCCAGCAGCCCGACAGGGTTTGGCTACACCTTC. Its protein is CASSPTGFGYTF.

This chain links TRBV28 with TRBJ1-2; possibly TRBD1 for D (5 bases). The germline V gene encodes CDR1 MDHEN and CDR2 SYDVKM. CDR3 length: 13 amino acids. With 8 bases removed from V and 2 bases from J, the gap between germline ends came to 12 bases. CDR3 sequence: CASLTGLNYGYTF. The DNA of the CDR3 is TGTGCCAGCCTAACAGGTTTGAACTATGGCTACACCTTC.

The chain combines TRBV11-2 with TRBJ2-4; TRBD1 aligns across 7 bases. CDR1 is SGHAT, CDR2 FQNNGV, per germline. V shed 4 bases, J shed 8 bases, and the junction held 5 bases outside the gene matches. This CDR3 has 13 amino acids. The CDR3 DNA follows: TGTGCCAGCAGCTCGGACAGGCAGGACATTCAGTACTTC. Translated, it gives CASSSDRQDIQYF. The variable domain in full, with the rest retrieved from reference TRBV11-2 and TRBJ2-4, is EAGVAQSPRYKIIEKRQSVAFWCNPISGHATLYWYQQILGQGPKLLIQFQNNGVVDDSQLPKDRFSAERLKGVDSTLKIQPAKLEDSAVYLCASSSDRQDIQYFGAGTRLSVL.

Turning to this clone: Other DNA variants within this sample encode the same CDR3. V usage is TRBV28 and J usage is TRBJ1-4, with 8 bases lining up with TRBD1. The V and J ends lost 3 bases and 8 bases, in that order; junction bases with no gene match: 5. The CDR3 consists of 14 residues. In germline, CDR1 is MDHEN, CDR2 SYDVKM. CDR3: CASSFRQGREKLFF. The CDR3 DNA reads as TGTGCCAGCAGTTTTCGACAGGGGCGGGAAAAACTGTTTTTT.

The chain uses TRBV11-2 and TRBJ1-2, with TRBD1 matching over 7 bases. From germline, CDR1 is SGHAT and CDR2 FQNNGV. After removal of 5 bases from V and 2 bases from J, the junction contained 8 bases not matched to a gene. The CDR3 consists of 15 residues. CDR3: CASSARTGQNYGYTF. CDR3 DNA: TGTGCCAGCAGCGCCAGGACGGGACAGAACTATGGCTACACCTTC.

The V gene is TRBV4-1, the J gene TRBJ1-4, with D unclear. This CDR3 has 19 residues. Trimming shortened V by 3 bases and J by 4 bases, and 24 bases separated the two germline ends. The germline CDR1 and CDR2 sequences are MGHRA and YSYEKL. CDR3 DNA: TGCGCCAGCAGCCAGGCAATTAGGATGAGACGGAGCCATAATGAAAAACTGTTTTTT. Translated: CASSQAIRMRRSHNEKLFF.

This chain's CDR3 is CASSMQVRDSPLHF. The DNA for the CDR3 is TGTGCCAGTAGTATGCAGGTTAGGGATTCACCCCTCCACTTT. The gene calls are TRBV19 and TRBJ1-6, with unresolved D. CDR1 is LNHDA and CDR2 is SQIVND in the germline V gene (reference sequence). The CDR3 is 14 residues long. V lost 3 bases and J 8 bases, leaving 11 bases between the germline ends.

The chain links TRBV28 to TRBJ2-1; the D gene could be TRBD1 or TRBD2 (6 bases each). Between the trimmed V and J ends, which lost 5 bases and 12 bases, there was a span of 14 bases. Germline V CDR1 and CDR2: MDHEN, SYDVKM. The CDR3 is made up of 12 amino acids. The CDR3 region has the DNA TGTGCCAGCAGTCCTCGGGGGCGGCTGCAGTTCTTC. Protein: CASSPRGRLQFF.

V gene TRBV20-1 combines with J gene TRBJ1-1; 7 bases fit TRBD1. The length of the CDR3 is 15 residues. The germline V gene encodes CDR1 DFQATT and CDR2 SNEGSKA (reference sequence). Germline trimming cut 3 bases from V and 5 bases from J; bases unmatched to any gene: 12. The CDR3 region has the DNA TGCAGTGCTAGTCCGGGTAAAGGGGGCCGAACTGAAGCTTTCTTT. Protein: CSASPGKGGRTEAFF.

This clone was picked up one time. This chain joins TRBV5-4 and TRBJ1-5, with 8 nucleotides matching TRBD1. This CDR3 comprises 16 residues. V shed 5 bases and J 4 bases; nucleotides not matched to a gene: 11. Germline loops: CDR1 SGHNT, CDR2 YYREEE (reference sequence). CDR3 DNA sequence: TGTGCCAGCAGTAGGAGCGGGACAGGAGCTAATCAGCCCCAGCATTTT. Translated: CASSRSGTGANQPQHF.

This chain links TRBV6-5 with TRBJ1-4; D gene unclear. Trimming took off 7 bases at V and 0 bases at J, with 9 bases between the two ends. CDR1 is MNHEY, CDR2 SVGAGI, per germline. The CDR3 is made up of 14 amino acids. CDR3 DNA sequence: TGTGCCAGCATCGAGACAACAACTAATGAAAAACTGTTTTTT. Translated: CASIETTTNEKLFF.

This chain links TRBV11-2 with TRBJ2-1, with no clear D. Germline CDR1 and CDR2: SGHAT and FQNNGV. The CDR3 has 11 amino acids. V lost 5 bases to trimming and J lost 6 bases, with 5 bases between them. The DNA of the CDR3 is TGTGCCAGCAGCCCCTTCAATGAGCAGTTCTTC. Protein sequence: CASSPFNEQFF. Full variable domain (missing parts from reference TRBV11-2 and TRBJ2-1): EAGVAQSPRYKIIEKRQSVAFWCNPISGHATLYWYQQILGQGPKLLIQFQNNGVVDDSQLPKDRFSAERLKGVDSTLKIQPAKLEDSAVYLCASSPFNEQFFGPGTRLTVL.

J is TRBJ2-5 and V is TRBV7-9, with TRBD1 as a possible D gene (5 bases). Trimming pared 5 bases from V and 1 base from J, leaving 14 bases between. The V gene's germline CDR1 is SEHNR and CDR2 FQNEAQ (reference sequence). This CDR3 contains 15 residues. DNA of the CDR3: TGTGCCAGCAGCCCACCGGCAGGGCCCCAAGAGACCCAGTACTTC. It encodes CASSPPAGPQETQYF.

The rearrangement links TRBV7-2 to TRBJ2-1; 10 nucleotides align to TRBD1. Germline V CDR1 and CDR2: SGHTA, FQGNSA. After removal of 1 base from V and 8 bases from J, the junction contained 8 bases not matched to a gene. This CDR3 region has 16 residues. CDR3 bases: TGTGCCAGCAGCTTAGTCCCGAGACAGGGGGCCGATGAGCAGTTCTTC. Amino acids: CASSLVPRQGADEQFF. Using reference TRBV7-2 and TRBJ2-1 for the parts outside the CDR3, the full variable domain is GAGVSQSPSNKVTEKGKDVELRCDPISGHTALYWYRQSLGQGLEFLIYFQGNSAPDKSGLPSDRFSAERTGGSVSTLTIQRTQQEDSAVYLCASSLVPRQGADEQFFGPGTRLTVL.

The gene calls are TRBV5-8 and TRBJ1-5; 7 bases agree with TRBD1. Germline V gives CDR1 SGHTS, CDR2 YDEGEE. The CDR3 covers 15 residues. With 4 bases clipped from V and 2 bases from J, the junction kept 6 bases outside the gene matches. DNA for the CDR3: TGTGCCAGCAGCCGACAGGGTCTGGGCAATCAGCCCCAGCATTTT. It specifies CASSRQGLGNQPQHF.

The CDR3 sequence is CATSDRTGFALGTQYF. The CDR3 DNA is TGTGCCACCAGTGACCGGACAGGGTTTGCCTTAGGTACGCAGTATTTT. This chain connects TRBV24-1 to TRBJ2-3; 8 bases line up with TRBD1. V lost 4 bases, J lost 8 bases, and 13 bases stayed unmatched. Per the germline V gene, CDR1 is KGHDR and CDR2 is SFDVKD. The CDR3 runs to 16 residues.

This chain joins TRBV7-2 and TRBJ2-7, with TRBD2 matching 11 bases. J lost 7 bases, V lost 1 base, and 6 bases had no gene match. The length of the CDR3 is 15 residues. CDR1 and CDR2 (germline): SGHTA, FQGNSA. The CDR3 protein is CASSLGGTSGNEQYF. CDR3 in DNA: TGTGCCAGCAGCTTAGGAGGGACTAGCGGTAATGAGCAGTACTTC.

This clone showed up just once. The chain uses TRBV19 and TRBJ2-7; 10 nucleotides line up with TRBD2. This CDR3 spans 14 amino acids. Germline V gene data show CDR1 as LNHDA and CDR2 as SQIVND (reference sequence). V trimming: 4 bases; J trimming: 6 bases; junction bases outside the gene matches: 6. CDR3 sequence reads: CASSTSGGFSEQYF. The CDR3 DNA follows: TGTGCCAGTAGTACTAGCGGGGGATTCTCCGAGCAGTACTTC. Together with reference TRBV19 and TRBJ2-7, the CDR3 gives the full variable domain: DGGITQSPKYLFRKEGQNVTLSCEQNLNHDAMYWYRQDPGQGLRLIYYSQIVNDFQKGDIAEGYSVSREKKESFPLTVTSAQKNPTAFYLCASSTSGGFSEQYFGPGTRLTVT.

V usage is TRBV6-1 and J usage is TRBJ2-7; D is unclear. Trimming left V 3 bases short and J 7 bases short, with 7 bases between. CDR1 is MNHNS and CDR2 is SASEGT in the germline V gene. The length of the CDR3 is 11 residues. The CDR3 DNA reads TGTGCCAGCAGTGACCCGATTGAGCAGTACTTC. This sequence encodes CASSDPIEQYF.

This rearrangement joins TRBV4-3 to TRBJ1-2; possibly TRBD1 for D (5 bases). Looked up from germline, CDR1 is LGHNA and CDR2 is YSLEER. V was trimmed by 0 bases and J by 7 bases, leaving 9 bases between them. The CDR3 extends over 13 amino acids. The CDR3 loop is CASSQERGFGYTF. CDR3 bases: TGCGCCAGCAGCCAAGAAAGGGGTTTTGGCTACACCTTC.

The table lists this clone with a few counts. CDR3 sequence: CASKQGAVNTEAFF. CDR3 DNA sequence: TGTGCCAGCAAACAGGGGGCGGTGAACACTGAAGCTTTCTTT. The chain links TRBV27 to TRBJ1-1, with TRBD1 matching 9 bases. CDR1 is MNHEY, CDR2 SMNVEV, per germline (reference sequence). V trimming: 7 bases; J trimming: 0 bases; junction bases outside the gene matches: 3. The CDR3 extends over 14 amino acids.

The chain employs TRBV6-2 or TRBV6-3 and TRBJ2-2; D possibly corresponds to TRBD1 (6 bases). This CDR3 contains 16 residues. The V end lost 4 bases, the J end lost 2 bases, and 14 bases lay between the germline ends. Germline V CDR1 and CDR2: MNHEY, SVGEGT. The CDR3 is CASSWRTGSNTGELFF. The CDR3 DNA is TGTGCCAGCAGTTGGAGAACAGGGAGTAACACCGGGGAGCTGTTTTTT.